One and the same sample provided the 3 T cell receptor beta chains below, sequenced in a study of cytomegalovirus exposure and HLA in healthy donors (TCRdb year 2017). Library construction relied on the immunoSEQ multiplex PCR assay. A mixture of 60 forward primers for TCR Vbeta segments and 13 reverse primers for TCR Jbeta segments was used in the multiplex PCR. Imported from immuneACCESS, the table was reduced by TCRdb to in-frame sequences with V and J called. These copies leave out some clones; in studies compared against another copy, an unresolved V gene accounts for under half, and the cause of the remainder is not known. The sample table shows about 140,000 clones, and about four fifths are seen once. The biggest ten clones account for about 4.1% of the sample. Sequenced material: PBMCs. The receptors originated from a woman aged 35 to 49 in good health and CMV-seropositive.

The chain uses TRBV10-2 and TRBJ1-6; a weak D match, TRBD1 (5 bases). Germline CDR1 and CDR2: WSHSY and SAAADI. The CDR3 runs to 15 residues. V lost 0 bases to trimming and J lost 9 bases, with 12 bases between them. The CDR3 reads CASSESGGVGSPLHF. The CDR3 DNA reads TGCGCCAGCAGTGAGTCTGGGGGGGTGGGTTCACCCCTCCACTTT.

This clone was seen only a few times. This chain links TRBV10-3 with TRBJ1-5; no reliable D call. The CDR3 runs to 12 residues. The V gene lost 8 bases and the J gene lost 5 bases, with 10 bases spanning the gap. In germline, CDR1 is ENHRY, CDR2 SYGVKD. CDR3 amino acids: CAIRDTDQPQHF. CDR3 DNA: TGTGCCATCCGGGATACTGATCAGCCCCAGCATTTT.

In this sample, this clone turned up once. The rearrangement joins TRBV7-9 to TRBJ2-5; 7 bases are shared with TRBD1. The DNA end favors TRBJ2-7, so the J call may be wrong. From germline, CDR1 is SEHNR and CDR2 FQNEAQ (reference sequence). The CDR3 length is 14 residues. CDR3 DNA: TGTGCCAGCACCCGGACAGGAACCTCCTACGAGCAGTACTTC. Protein sequence: CASTRTGTSYEQYF.